The entry that follows covers one TCR beta chain sequence. No antigen is known for it. One end of the junction varies from germline; a read error may be responsible. These data originate in a study of metastatic and nonmetastatic thyroid tumors. As for the study in general: Thyroid patients, malignant and benign, had repertoires compared across blood and tumor or nodule tissue. Study outcomes and limitations: A significant increase in TCR beta diversity was reportedly seen in malignant thyroid tumors relative to benign nodules, in blood and tumor.

Treatment of any kind had been given to no patient before thyroid surgery. The CDR3 extends over 14 amino acids. Per the germline V gene, CDR1 is DFQATT and CDR2 is SNEGSKA (reference sequence). In the original analysis: It was from CDR3 differences across clinicopathological groups that a distant-metastasis classifier for papillary thyroid cancer was built. TCRdb reprocessed the PCR reads via MiXCR. It is TCRdb's table, rather than the study itself, that gives the V and J calls and clone size. The sample lists about 32,000 clones, less than 20% occurring once. The gene calls are TRBV20-1 and TRBJ2-1, with D possibly TRBD1 on 6 matching bases. The clonotype comes from a female donor with papillary thyroid cancer or a benign thyroid nodule (not recorded which). Some clones in this sample may be carry-over from other donors' samples. Source material: blood. CDR3 DNA sequence: TGCAGTGCTAGCCTCAGGGGCTTCTACAATGAGCGGTTCTTC. Its translation: CSASLRGFYNERFF.